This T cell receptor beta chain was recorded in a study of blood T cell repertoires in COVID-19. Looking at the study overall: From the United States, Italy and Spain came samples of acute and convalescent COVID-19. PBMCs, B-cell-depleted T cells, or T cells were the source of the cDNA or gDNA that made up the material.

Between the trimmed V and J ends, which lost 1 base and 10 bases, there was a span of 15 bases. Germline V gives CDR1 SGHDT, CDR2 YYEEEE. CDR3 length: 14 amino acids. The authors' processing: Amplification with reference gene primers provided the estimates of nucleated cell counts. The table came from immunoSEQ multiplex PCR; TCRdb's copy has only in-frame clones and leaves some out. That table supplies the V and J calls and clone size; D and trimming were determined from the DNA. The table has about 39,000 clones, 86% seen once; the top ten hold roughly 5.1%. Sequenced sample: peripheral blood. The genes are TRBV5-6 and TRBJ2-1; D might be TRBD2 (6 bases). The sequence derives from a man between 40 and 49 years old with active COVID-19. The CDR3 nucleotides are TGTGCCAGCAGCTTGTATAGCGGAGCAGGGGAGCAGTTCTTC. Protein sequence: CASSLYSGAGEQFF.